The 10 T cell receptor beta chains given below trace back to one sample, sequenced in a study of human T cells and chemical hapten exposure. From the RACE reads, TCRdb called clonotypes with MiXCR, one entry per CDR3 protein. The sample carries roughly 50,000 distinct CDR3 sequences, more than 9.5% recorded once. Time point given: patch test 3, about 24 weeks after DPC sensitization. Noted treatment: therapeutic diphenylcyclopropenone sensitization with weekly scalp DPC. The sequencing here drew on whole blood, taken in connection with sensitization to the hapten diphenylcyclopropenone (DPC). Source of these receptors: a woman aged 40-49 years with alopecia areata. Some clones in this sample may be carry-over from other donors' samples.

This clonotype was counted at least ten times. V usage is TRBV5-5 and J usage is TRBJ1-5, with TRBD1 identical over 10 bases. In germline, CDR1 is SGHKS, CDR2 YYEKEE (reference sequence). The CDR3 length is 16 residues. Trimming took 4 bases from V and 2 from J; bases not matched to a gene: 6. This CDR3 reads CASSPRQGAGNQPQHF. The CDR3 nucleotides read TGTGCCAGCAGCCCTAGACAGGGGGCTGGCAATCAGCCCCAGCATTTT.

In its sample, this clonotype was seen a few times. V and J are TRBV9 and TRBJ1-4, with 9 bases that match TRBD1. V trimming: 3 bases; J trimming: 7 bases; junction bases outside the gene matches: 4. From germline, CDR1 is SGDLS and CDR2 YYNGEE. This CDR3 contains 14 residues. The DNA of the CDR3 is TGTGCCAGCAGCGCGGGACAGGGAGGTGAAAAACTGTTTTTT. As protein: CASSAGQGGEKLFF.

The sample holds many counts of this clonotype. The chain recombines TRBV4-1 with TRBJ1-1; D unresolved. CDR3 length: 14 residues. V lost 0 bases to trimming and J lost 3 bases, with 8 bases between them. The germline V gene encodes CDR1 MGHRA and CDR2 YSYEKL. The DNA of the CDR3 is TGCGCCAGCAGCCAAGATTCGGGGTACACTGAAGCTTTCTTT. Translating gives CASSQDSGYTEAFF.

The V and J genes are TRBV20-1 and TRBJ1-2, with D perhaps TRBD1 (5 bases). Between the trimmed V and J ends, which lost 3 bases and 8 bases, there was a span of 22 bases. CDR1 and CDR2 (germline): DFQATT, SNEGSKA (reference sequence). The CDR3 sequence is 15 residues long. The CDR3 loop reads CSARDLQVSTAGYTF. For the CDR3, the DNA is TGCAGTGCTAGGGACCTACAGGTTTCGACTGCCGGCTACACCTTC.

The chain carries TRBV29-1 and TRBJ2-2, with TRBD2 as a possible D gene (5 bases). This CDR3 region has 15 residues. V gave up 7 bases and J gave up 4 bases, with 19 bases separating them. Germline CDR1 reads SQVTM; CDR2 reads ANQGSEA. The CDR3 loop is CSGYLGSRGTGELFF. The CDR3 DNA is TGCAGCGGATATCTTGGGAGTCGCGGCACCGGGGAGCTGTTTTTT.

This clonotype came up many times. The V and J genes are TRBV30 and TRBJ2-1; D remains unclear. The CDR3 loop spans 12 amino acids. V was trimmed by 3 bases and J by 15 bases, leaving 18 bases between them. Per the germline V gene, CDR1 is GTSNPN and CDR2 is SVGIG (reference sequence). The CDR3 loop is CAWSPGSGPRFF. The CDR3 nucleotides read TGTGCCTGGAGCCCGGGTTCGGGCCCCAGGTTCTTC.

This clonotype was seen many times. The chain employs TRBV18 and TRBJ2-3; D perhaps matches TRBD2 (5 bases). The CDR3 contains 13 residues. The germline V and J ends were trimmed by 4 bases and 5 bases, with 10 bases remaining between them. Germline-derived CDR1 and CDR2 are KGHSH and LQKENI. The CDR3 DNA follows: TGTGCCAGCTCACTCGGGGTCCAAGATACGCAGTATTTT. This encodes CASSLGVQDTQYF.

This clonotype was counted at least ten times. The V and J genes are TRBV24-1 and TRBJ2-6; D not resolved. V shed 4 bases and J shed 4 bases, with 10 bases lying between them. The CDR3 sequence is 15 residues long. The V gene's germline CDR1 is KGHDR and CDR2 SFDVKD. In DNA, the CDR3 is TGTGCCACCAGTGACCCCGCCTTAGGGGCCAACGTCCTGACTTTC. As protein: CATSDPALGANVLTF.

This clonotype was counted ten times or more. The rearrangement uses TRBV5-4 and TRBJ1-2, with D possibly TRBD1 on 5 matching bases. Germline V lookup: CDR1 SGHNT, CDR2 YYREEE (reference sequence). CDR3 size: 13 residues. Trimming took off 4 bases at V and 6 bases at J, with 13 bases between the two ends. CDR3 sequence (DNA): TGTGCCAGCAGCCCGCGGGGGGAGGATGGCTACACCTTC. It specifies CASSPRGEDGYTF.

This clonotype was detected many times. The J gene is TRBJ1-1, the V gene TRBV29-1; D is unclear. From germline, CDR1 is SQVTM and CDR2 ANQGSEA. The V gene lost 6 bases and the J gene lost 6 bases, with 17 bases spanning the gap. The CDR3 contains 13 residues. Here the CDR3 reads CSVGLHGSAEAFF. The CDR3 bases are TGCAGCGTAGGACTACATGGGTCGGCTGAAGCTTTCTTT.